This TCR beta chain was retrieved from a study of T cell responses to AZD1222 COVID-19 vaccine. Regarding the study as a whole: Without day 14 samples, only post-peak T cell repertoires were studied. The donor cohort was predominantly white British with a female majority, and clonal diversity may have been underestimated.

The CDR3 covers 14 residues. CDR1 is ENHRY and CDR2 is SYGVKD in the germline V gene. Trimming removed 6 bases at V and 4 bases at J, with 15 bases between. The method was immunoSEQ multiplex PCR; TCRdb's version includes in-frame clones alone and lacks a portion of them. The sample shows over 110,000 clones, 85% to 95% of them seen only once. Remarks on this clone: The antigen is not known.

This clonotype was sampled from an adult in good health. This material consisted of peripheral blood, taken on day 0 of AZD1222 vaccination. The V call is TRBV10-3, the J call TRBJ2-5, with a tentative D call TRBD1 (8 bases). CDR3 sequence (DNA): TGTGCCATCAGCGAACAGGGGGGGAGAGAGACCCAGTACTTC. Its translation is CAISEQGGRETQYF.